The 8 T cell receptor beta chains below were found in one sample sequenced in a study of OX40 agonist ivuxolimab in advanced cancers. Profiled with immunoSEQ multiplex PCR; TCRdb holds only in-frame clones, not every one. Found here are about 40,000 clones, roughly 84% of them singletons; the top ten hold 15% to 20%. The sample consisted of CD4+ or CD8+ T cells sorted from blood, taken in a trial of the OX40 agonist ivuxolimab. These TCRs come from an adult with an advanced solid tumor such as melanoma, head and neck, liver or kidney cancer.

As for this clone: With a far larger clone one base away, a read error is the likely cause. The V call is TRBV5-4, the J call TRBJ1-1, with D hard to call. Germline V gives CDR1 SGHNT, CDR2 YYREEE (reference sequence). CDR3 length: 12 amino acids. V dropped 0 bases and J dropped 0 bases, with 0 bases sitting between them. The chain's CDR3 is CASSLVNTEAFF. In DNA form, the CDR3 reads TGTGCCAGCAGCTTGGTGAACACTGAAGCTTTCTTT.

CDR3 in amino acids: CASSETPGGGKDGYTF. The CDR3 bases are TGCGCCAGCAGTGAAACGCCCGGGGGTGGGAAAGATGGCTACACCTTC. The J gene is TRBJ1-2, the V gene TRBV10-2, with a possible D match to TRBD1 (5 bases). CDR1 and CDR2 from the germline V gene are WSHSY and SAAADI. V shed 3 bases and J shed 6 bases, with 20 bases lying between them. The CDR3 totals 16 residues.

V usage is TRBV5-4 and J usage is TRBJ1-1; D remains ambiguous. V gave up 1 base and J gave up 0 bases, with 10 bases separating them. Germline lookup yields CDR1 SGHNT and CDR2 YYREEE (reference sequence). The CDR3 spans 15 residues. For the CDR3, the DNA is TGTGCCAGCAGCTTGCTCAAGGTTCTGAACACTGAAGCTTTCTTT. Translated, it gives CASSLLKVLNTEAFF.

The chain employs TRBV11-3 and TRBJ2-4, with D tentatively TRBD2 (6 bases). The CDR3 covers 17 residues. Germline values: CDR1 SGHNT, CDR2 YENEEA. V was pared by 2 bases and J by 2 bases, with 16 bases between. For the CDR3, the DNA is TGTGCCAGCAGCTTAAGTTGGGGCGGGATTCCCAAAAACATTCAGTACTTC. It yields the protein CASSLSWGGIPKNIQYF.

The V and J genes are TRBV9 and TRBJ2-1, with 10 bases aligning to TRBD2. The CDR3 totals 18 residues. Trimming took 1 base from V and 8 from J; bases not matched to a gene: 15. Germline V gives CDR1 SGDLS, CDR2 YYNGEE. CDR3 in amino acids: CASSVSSTSGKVFDEQFF. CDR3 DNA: TGTGCCAGCAGCGTATCGAGTACTAGCGGGAAAGTTTTCGATGAGCAGTTCTTC.

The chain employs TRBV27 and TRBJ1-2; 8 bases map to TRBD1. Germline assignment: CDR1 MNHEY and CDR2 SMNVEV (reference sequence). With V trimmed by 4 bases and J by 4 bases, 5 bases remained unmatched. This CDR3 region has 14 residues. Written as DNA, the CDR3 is TGTGCCAGCAGTTACAGGGGGGATGGCTATGGCTACACCTTC. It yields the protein CASSYRGDGYGYTF.

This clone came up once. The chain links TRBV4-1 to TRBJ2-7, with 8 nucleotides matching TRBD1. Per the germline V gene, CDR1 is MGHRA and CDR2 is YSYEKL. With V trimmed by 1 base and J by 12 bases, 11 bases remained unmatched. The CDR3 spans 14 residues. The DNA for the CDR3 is TGCGCCAGCAGCCAAGGGGCCGGGACAGGCGACTGGTACTTC. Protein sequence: CASSQGAGTGDWYF.

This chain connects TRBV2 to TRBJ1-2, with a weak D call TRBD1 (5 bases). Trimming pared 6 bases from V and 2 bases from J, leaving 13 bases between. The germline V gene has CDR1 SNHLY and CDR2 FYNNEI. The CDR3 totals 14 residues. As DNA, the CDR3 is TGTGCCAGCAGGGGAGAGGGGCTAAACTATGGCTACACCTTC. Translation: CASRGEGLNYGYTF. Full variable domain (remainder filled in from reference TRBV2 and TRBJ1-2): EPEVTQTPSHQVTQMGQEVILRCVPISNHLYFYWYRQILGQKVEFLVSFYNNEISEKSEIFDDQFSVERPDGSNFTLKIRSTKLEDSAMYFCASRGEGLNYGYTFGSGTRLTVV.